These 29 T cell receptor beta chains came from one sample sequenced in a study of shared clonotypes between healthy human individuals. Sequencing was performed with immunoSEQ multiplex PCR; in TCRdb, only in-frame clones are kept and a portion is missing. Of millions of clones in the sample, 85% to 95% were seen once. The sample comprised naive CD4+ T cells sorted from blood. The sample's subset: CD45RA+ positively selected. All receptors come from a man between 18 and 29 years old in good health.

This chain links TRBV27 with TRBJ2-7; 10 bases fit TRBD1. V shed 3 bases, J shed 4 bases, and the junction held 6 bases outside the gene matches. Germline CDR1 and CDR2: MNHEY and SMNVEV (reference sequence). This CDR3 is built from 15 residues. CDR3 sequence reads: CASSFLGQGVYEQYF. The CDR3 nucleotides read TGTGCCAGCAGTTTCCTAGGACAGGGGGTATACGAGCAGTACTTC.

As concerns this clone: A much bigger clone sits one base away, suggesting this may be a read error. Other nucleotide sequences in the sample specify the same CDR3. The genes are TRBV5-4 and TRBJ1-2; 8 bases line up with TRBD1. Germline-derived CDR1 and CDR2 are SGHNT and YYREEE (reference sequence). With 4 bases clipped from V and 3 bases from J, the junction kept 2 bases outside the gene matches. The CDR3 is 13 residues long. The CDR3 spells CASSPTGDYGYTF. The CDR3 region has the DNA TGTGCCAGCAGCCCGACAGGGGACTATGGCTACACCTTC.

CDR3 nucleotide sequence: TGTGCCGGGACGCGGGGGGCGAAAGGCAATGAGCAGTTCTTC. Translated, it gives CAGTRGAKGNEQFF. The chain recombines TRBV30 with TRBJ2-1; 8 nucleotides agree with TRBD2. The CDR3 length is 14 residues. J gave up 6 bases and V 8 bases, and 12 bases lay outside the gene matches. Germline CDR1 and CDR2: GTSNPN and SVGIG (reference sequence). The whole variable domain, remainder taken from reference TRBV30 and TRBJ2-1, is SQTIHQWPATLVQPVGSPLSLECTVEGTSNPNLYWYRQAAGRGLQLLFYSVGIGQISSEVPQNLSASRPQDRQFILSSKKLLLSDSGFYLCAGTRGAKGNEQFFGPGTRLTVL.

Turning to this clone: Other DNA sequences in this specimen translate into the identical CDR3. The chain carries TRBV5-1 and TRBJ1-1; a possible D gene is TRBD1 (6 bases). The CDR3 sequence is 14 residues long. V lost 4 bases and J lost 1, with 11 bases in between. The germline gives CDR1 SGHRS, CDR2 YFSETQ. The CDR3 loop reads CASSPQQGNTEAFF. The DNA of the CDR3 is TGCGCCAGCAGCCCACAACAGGGGAACACTGAAGCTTTCTTT.

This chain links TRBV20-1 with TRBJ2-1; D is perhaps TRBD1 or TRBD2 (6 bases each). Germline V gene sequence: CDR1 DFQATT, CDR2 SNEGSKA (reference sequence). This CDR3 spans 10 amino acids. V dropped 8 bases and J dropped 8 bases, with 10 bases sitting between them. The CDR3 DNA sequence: TGCAGTCAGGGGAGGTATGAGCAGTTCTTC. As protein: CSQGRYEQFF.

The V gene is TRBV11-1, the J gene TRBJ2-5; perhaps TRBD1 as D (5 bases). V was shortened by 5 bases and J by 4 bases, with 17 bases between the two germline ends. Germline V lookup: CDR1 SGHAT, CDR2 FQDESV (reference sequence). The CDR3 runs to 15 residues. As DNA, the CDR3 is TGTGCCAGCAGCGGGGCGGTGGGTTTTGGAGAGACCCAGTACTTC. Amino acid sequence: CASSGAVGFGETQYF. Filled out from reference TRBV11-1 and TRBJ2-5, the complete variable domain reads EAEVAQSPRYKITEKSQAVAFWCDPISGHATLYWYRQILGQGPELLVQFQDESVVDDSQLPKDRFSAERLKGVDSTLKIQPAELGDSAMYLCASSGAVGFGETQYFGPGTRLLVL.

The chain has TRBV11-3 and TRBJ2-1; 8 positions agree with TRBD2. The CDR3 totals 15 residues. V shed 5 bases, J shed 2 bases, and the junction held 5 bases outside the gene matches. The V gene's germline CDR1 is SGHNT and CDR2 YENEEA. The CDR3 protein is CASSLRGGTYNEQFF. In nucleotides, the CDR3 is TGTGCCAGCAGCCTCCGGGGGGGGACCTACAATGAGCAGTTCTTC.

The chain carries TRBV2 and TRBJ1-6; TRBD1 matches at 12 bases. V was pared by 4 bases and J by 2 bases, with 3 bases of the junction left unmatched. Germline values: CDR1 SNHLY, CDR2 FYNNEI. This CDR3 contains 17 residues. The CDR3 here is CASSGGTGGTYNSPLHF. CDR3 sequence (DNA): TGTGCCAGCAGTGGAGGGACAGGGGGCACCTATAATTCACCCCTCCACTTT.

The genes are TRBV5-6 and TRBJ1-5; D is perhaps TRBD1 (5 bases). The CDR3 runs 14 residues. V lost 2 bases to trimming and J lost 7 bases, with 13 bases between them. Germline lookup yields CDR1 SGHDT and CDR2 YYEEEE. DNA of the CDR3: TGTGCCAGCAGCTTAGGGCAACCAGGGCAGCCCCAGCATTTT. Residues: CASSLGQPGQPQHF.

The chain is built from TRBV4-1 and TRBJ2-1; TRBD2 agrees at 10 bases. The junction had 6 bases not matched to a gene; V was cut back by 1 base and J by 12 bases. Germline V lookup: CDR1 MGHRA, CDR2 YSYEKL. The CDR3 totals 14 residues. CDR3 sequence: CASSQGLAGARQFF. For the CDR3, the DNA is TGCGCCAGCAGCCAAGGCCTAGCGGGAGCTAGGCAGTTCTTC.

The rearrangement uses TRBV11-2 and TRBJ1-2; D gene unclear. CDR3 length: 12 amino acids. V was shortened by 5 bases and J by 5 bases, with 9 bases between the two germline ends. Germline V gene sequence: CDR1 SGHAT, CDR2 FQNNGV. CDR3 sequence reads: CASSHSEYGYTF. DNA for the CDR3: TGTGCCAGCAGCCACAGTGAATATGGCTACACCTTC.

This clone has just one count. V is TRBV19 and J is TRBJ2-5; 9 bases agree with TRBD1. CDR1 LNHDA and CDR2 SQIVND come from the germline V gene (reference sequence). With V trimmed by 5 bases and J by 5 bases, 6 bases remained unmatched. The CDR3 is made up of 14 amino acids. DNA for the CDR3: TGTGCCAGTAGTGAGACAGGGGGTTTCGAGACCCAGTACTTC. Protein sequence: CASSETGGFETQYF.

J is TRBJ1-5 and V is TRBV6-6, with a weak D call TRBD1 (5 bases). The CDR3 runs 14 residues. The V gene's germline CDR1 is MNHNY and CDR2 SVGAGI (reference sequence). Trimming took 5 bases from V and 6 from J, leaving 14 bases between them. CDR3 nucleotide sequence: TGTGCCAGCAGTCCCTCCGGGGCCGCTCAGCCCCAGCATTTT. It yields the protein CASSPSGAAQPQHF.

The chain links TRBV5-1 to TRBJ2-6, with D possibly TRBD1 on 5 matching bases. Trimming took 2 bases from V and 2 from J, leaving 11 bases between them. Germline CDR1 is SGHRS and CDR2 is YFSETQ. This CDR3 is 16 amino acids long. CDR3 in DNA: TGCGCCAGCAGCTTTCCAGCAGGGCCTGGGGCCAACGTCCTGACTTTC. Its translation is CASSFPAGPGANVLTF.

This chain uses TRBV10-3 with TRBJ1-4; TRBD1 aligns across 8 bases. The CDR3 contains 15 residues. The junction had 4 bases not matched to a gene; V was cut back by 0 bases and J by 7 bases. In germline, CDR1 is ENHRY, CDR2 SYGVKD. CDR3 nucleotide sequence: TGTGCCATCAGTGAGTCTATGACAGGGGTTGAAAAACTGTTTTTT. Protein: CAISESMTGVEKLFF.

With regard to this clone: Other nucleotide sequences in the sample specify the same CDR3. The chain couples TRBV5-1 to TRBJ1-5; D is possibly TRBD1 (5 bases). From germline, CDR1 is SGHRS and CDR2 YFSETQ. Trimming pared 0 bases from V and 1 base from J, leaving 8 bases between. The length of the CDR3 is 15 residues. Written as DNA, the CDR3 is TGCGCCAGCAGCTTGGGGGGGAACAGCAATCAGCCCCAGCATTTT. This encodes CASSLGGNSNQPQHF.

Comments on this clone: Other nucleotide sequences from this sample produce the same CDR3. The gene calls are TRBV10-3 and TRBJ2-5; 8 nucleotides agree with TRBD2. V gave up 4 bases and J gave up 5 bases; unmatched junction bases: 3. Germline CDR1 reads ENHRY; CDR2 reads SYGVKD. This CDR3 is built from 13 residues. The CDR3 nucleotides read TGTGCCATCAGTGCCGGCGGGAGGGAGACCCAGTACTTC. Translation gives CAISAGGRETQYF.

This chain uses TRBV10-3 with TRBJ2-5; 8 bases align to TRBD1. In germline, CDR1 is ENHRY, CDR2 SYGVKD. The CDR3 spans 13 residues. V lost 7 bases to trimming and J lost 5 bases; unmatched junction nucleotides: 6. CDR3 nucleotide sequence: TGTGCCATCAACCAGGGGGCGGCTGAGACCCAGTACTTC. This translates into CAINQGAAETQYF.

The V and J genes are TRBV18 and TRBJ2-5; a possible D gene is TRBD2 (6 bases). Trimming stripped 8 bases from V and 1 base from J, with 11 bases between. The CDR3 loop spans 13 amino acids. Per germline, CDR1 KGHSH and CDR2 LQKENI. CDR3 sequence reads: CASKRGSQETQYF. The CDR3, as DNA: TGTGCCAGCAAACGGGGGAGCCAAGAGACCCAGTACTTC. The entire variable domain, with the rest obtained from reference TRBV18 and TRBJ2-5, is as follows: NAGVMQNPRHLVRRRGQEARLRCSPMKGHSHVYWYRQLPEEGLKFMVYLQKENIIDESGMPKERFSAEFPKEGPSILRIQQVVRGDSAAYFCASKRGSQETQYFGPGTRLLVL.

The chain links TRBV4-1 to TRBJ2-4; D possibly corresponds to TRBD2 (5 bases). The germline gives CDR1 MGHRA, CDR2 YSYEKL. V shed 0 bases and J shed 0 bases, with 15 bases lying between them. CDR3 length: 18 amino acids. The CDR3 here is CASSQDPLRELAKNIQYF. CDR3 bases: TGCGCCAGCAGCCAAGATCCGTTGAGGGAACTAGCCAAAAACATTCAGTACTTC.

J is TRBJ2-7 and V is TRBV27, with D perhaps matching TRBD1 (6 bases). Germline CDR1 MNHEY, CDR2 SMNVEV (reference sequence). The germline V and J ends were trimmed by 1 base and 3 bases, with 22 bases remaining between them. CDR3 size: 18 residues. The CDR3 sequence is CASSLLPPQGPFRYEQYF. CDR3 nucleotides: TGTGCCAGCAGTTTATTGCCTCCCCAGGGGCCGTTCCGCTACGAGCAGTACTTC.

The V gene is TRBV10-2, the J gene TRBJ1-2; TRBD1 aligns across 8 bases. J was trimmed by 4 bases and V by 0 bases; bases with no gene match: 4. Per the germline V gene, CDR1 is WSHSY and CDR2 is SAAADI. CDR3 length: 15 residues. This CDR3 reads CASSESGTGSYGYTF. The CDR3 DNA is TGCGCCAGCAGTGAGTCCGGGACAGGTAGCTATGGCTACACCTTC.

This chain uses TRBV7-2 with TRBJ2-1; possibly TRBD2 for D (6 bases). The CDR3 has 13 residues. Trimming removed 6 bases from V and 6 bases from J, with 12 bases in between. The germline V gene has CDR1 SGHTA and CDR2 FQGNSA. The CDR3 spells CASSEAGSNEQFF. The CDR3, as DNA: TGTGCCAGCAGTGAGGCGGGAAGCAATGAGCAGTTCTTC.

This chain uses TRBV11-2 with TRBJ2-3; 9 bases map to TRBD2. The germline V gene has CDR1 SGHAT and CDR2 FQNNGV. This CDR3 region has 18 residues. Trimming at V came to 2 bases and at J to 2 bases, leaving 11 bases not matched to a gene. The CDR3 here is CASSLRRGRALDTDTQYF. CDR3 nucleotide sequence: TGTGCCAGCAGCTTACGACGCGGGAGGGCTCTCGACACAGATACGCAGTATTTT. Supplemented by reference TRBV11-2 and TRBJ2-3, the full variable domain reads EAGVAQSPRYKIIEKRQSVAFWCNPISGHATLYWYQQILGQGPKLLIQFQNNGVVDDSQLPKDRFSAERLKGVDSTLKIQPAKLEDSAVYLCASSLRRGRALDTDTQYFGPGTRLTVL.

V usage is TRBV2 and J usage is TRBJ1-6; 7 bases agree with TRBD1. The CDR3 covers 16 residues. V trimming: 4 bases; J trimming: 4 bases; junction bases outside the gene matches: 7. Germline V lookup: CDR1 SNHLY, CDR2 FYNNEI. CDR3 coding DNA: TGTGCCAGCAGTGTATCTGGACAGGCATATAATTCACCCCTCCACTTT. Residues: CASSVSGQAYNSPLHF.

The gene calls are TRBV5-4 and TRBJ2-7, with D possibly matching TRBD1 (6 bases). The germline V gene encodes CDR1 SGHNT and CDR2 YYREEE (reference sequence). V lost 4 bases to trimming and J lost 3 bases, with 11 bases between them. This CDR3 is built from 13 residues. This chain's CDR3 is CASSEGTLYEQYF. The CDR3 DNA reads TGTGCCAGCAGCGAAGGGACACTCTACGAGCAGTACTTC.

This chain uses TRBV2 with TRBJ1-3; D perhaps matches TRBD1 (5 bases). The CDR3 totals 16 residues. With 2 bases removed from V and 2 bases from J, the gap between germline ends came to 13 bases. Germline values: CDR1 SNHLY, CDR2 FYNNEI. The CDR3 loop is CASSEPGRSAGNTIYF. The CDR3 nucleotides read TGTGCCAGCAGTGAACCAGGGAGGTCTGCTGGAAACACCATATATTTT. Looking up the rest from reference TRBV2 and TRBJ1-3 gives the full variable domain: EPEVTQTPSHQVTQMGQEVILRCVPISNHLYFYWYRQILGQKVEFLVSFYNNEISEKSEIFDDQFSVERPDGSNFTLKIRSTKLEDSAMYFCASSEPGRSAGNTIYFGEGSWLTVV.

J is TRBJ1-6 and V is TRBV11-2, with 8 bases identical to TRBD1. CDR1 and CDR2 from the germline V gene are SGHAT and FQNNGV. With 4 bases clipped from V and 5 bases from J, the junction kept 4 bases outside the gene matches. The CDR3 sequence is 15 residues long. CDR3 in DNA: TGTGCCAGCAGCTCCGGGACAGGTGATAATTCACCCCTCCACTTT. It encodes CASSSGTGDNSPLHF.

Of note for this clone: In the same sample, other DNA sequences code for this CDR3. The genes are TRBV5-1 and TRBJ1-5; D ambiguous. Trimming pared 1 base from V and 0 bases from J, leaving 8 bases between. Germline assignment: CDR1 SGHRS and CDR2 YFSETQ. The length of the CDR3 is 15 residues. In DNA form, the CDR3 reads TGCGCCAGCAGCTTGTCCGGGAATAGCAATCAGCCCCAGCATTTT. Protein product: CASSLSGNSNQPQHF. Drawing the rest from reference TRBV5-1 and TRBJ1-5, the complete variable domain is KAGVTQTPRYLIKTRGQQVTLSCSPISGHRSVSWYQQTPGQGLQFLFEYFSETQRNKGNFPGRFSGRQFSNSRSEMNVSTLELGDSALYLCASSLSGNSNQPQHFGDGTRLSIL.